Below, 29 T cell receptor beta chains from the same sample are listed, as sequenced in a study of cytomegalovirus exposure and HLA in healthy donors. In the PCR, 60 Vbeta and 13 Jbeta primers were used. Clones were sequenced by immunoSEQ multiplex PCR, and TCRdb holds only the in-frame ones, with some missing. The sample records around 160,000 clones, over 80% being singletons. Sequencing used PBMCs. The receptors were sampled from a man in his fifties or sixties in good health and CMV-seropositive.

The chain couples TRBV28 to TRBJ2-3; TRBD1 matches 8 bases. The CDR3 spans 13 residues. V gave up 6 bases and J gave up 6 bases; unmatched junction bases: 5. Per germline, CDR1 MDHEN and CDR2 SYDVKM. CDR3 nucleotides: TGTGCCAGCAGGGACAGGGCCCGGGATACGCAGTATTTT. Translated: CASRDRARDTQYF.

This clone was observed a handful of times. The chain has TRBV6-1 and TRBJ1-1; no firm D call. Germline values: CDR1 MNHNS, CDR2 SASEGT. Trimming took off 5 bases at V and 0 bases at J, with 4 bases between the two ends. The CDR3 spans 12 residues. In DNA, the CDR3 is TGTGCCAGCAGTTCGGTGAACACTGAAGCTTTCTTT. It specifies CASSSVNTEAFF.

This sequence joins TRBV5-6 and TRBJ2-2; no clear D gene. Between the trimmed V and J ends, which lost 1 base and 6 bases, there was a span of 4 bases. Germline assignment: CDR1 SGHDT and CDR2 YYEEEE. The CDR3 is made up of 12 amino acids. The DNA of the CDR3 is TGTGCCAGCAGCTTGTCGGCCGGGGAGCTGTTTTTT. This gives the protein CASSLSAGELFF.

The genes are TRBV9 and TRBJ2-1, with 7 bases matching TRBD2. Germline assignment: CDR1 SGDLS and CDR2 YYNGEE. This CDR3 has 15 amino acids. Trimming cost V 2 bases and J 4 bases; bases outside gene matches: 6. The CDR3 DNA is TGTGCCAGCAGCGTTGTGGCTAGCGGTTACAATGAGCAGTTCTTC. Its protein product is CASSVVASGYNEQFF.

This chain connects TRBV27 to TRBJ2-7; D unclear. Germline V gene data show CDR1 as MNHEY and CDR2 as SMNVEV (reference sequence). The CDR3 has 14 residues. V lost 0 bases and J 2 bases, leaving 8 bases between the germline ends. The CDR3, as DNA: TGTGCCAGCAGTTTATCGCGAGGTACCTACGAGCAGTACTTC. It yields the protein CASSLSRGTYEQYF.

DNA of the CDR3: TGTGCCAGCAGGCCGGGACAGACTAATGAAAAACTGTTTTTT. Protein sequence: CASRPGQTNEKLFF. J is TRBJ1-4 and V is TRBV6-6; 7 bases fit TRBD1. Unmatched junction bases numbered 3, after V lost 6 bases and J lost 2 bases. The length of the CDR3 is 14 residues. Germline values: CDR1 MNHNY, CDR2 SVGAGI (reference sequence).

The chain joins TRBV27 to TRBJ2-1, with 7 bases that match TRBD2. The junction had 13 bases not matched to a gene; V was cut back by 6 bases and J by 5 bases. CDR1 is MNHEY and CDR2 is SMNVEV in the germline V gene (reference sequence). The CDR3 runs 16 residues. DNA of the CDR3: TGTGCCAGCAGAAAAGAGGGGTCCGGGAGGAACAATGAGCAGTTCTTC. Translation gives CASRKEGSGRNNEQFF.

This clone was counted a single time. The genes are TRBV27 and TRBJ2-5, with 15 bases fitting TRBD2. The CDR3 consists of 13 residues. After removal of 7 bases from V and 10 bases from J, the junction contained 4 bases not matched to a gene. CDR1 is MNHEY, CDR2 SMNVEV, per germline (reference sequence). CDR3 in DNA: TGTGCCAGCACCGGACTAGCGGGGGGGATCCAGTACTTC. Its protein is CASTGLAGGIQYF.

The J gene is TRBJ2-3, the V gene TRBV10-3; 7 nucleotides agree with TRBD2. CDR3 length: 16 amino acids. Germline CDR1 and CDR2: ENHRY and SYGVKD. V lost 3 bases to trimming and J lost 5 bases; unmatched junction nucleotides: 11. Here the CDR3 reads CAISDQRDYLVDTQYF. The CDR3 DNA follows: TGTGCCATCAGTGACCAAAGGGACTACTTGGTAGATACGCAGTATTTT.

Here the CDR3 reads CASSLYGRGVNQPQHF. The CDR3 nucleotides read TGTGCCAGCAGTTTATACGGCAGGGGGGTCAATCAGCCCCAGCATTTT. V is TRBV28 and J is TRBJ1-5, with 7 bases fitting TRBD1. J gave up 3 bases and V 1 base, and 6 bases lay outside the gene matches. The germline V gene encodes CDR1 MDHEN and CDR2 SYDVKM. This CDR3 has 16 residues.

A few counts support this clone. V and J are TRBV5-4 and TRBJ1-2; tentative D call: TRBD1 (6 bases). CDR1 and CDR2 from the germline V gene are SGHNT and YYREEE (reference sequence). The CDR3 is made up of 17 amino acids. The V gene lost 0 bases and the J gene lost 4 bases, with 19 bases spanning the gap. CDR3 DNA: TGTGCCAGCAGCTTGGGGATTACAGGGTCCTATATCTATGGCTACACCTTC. Encoded protein: CASSLGITGSYIYGYTF.

In its sample, this clone was seen a few times. Other DNA variants within this sample encode the same CDR3. V usage is TRBV5-1 and J usage is TRBJ1-2; 7 bases agree with TRBD1. The ends lost 4 bases at V and 4 bases at J; junction bases unmatched: 4. Per the germline V gene, CDR1 is SGHRS and CDR2 is YFSETQ. The length of the CDR3 is 13 residues. The DNA of the CDR3 is TGCGCCAGCAGCAGCGACAGGGCCTATGGCTACACCTTC. Protein: CASSSDRAYGYTF.

The chain employs TRBV7-6 and TRBJ1-4; D not resolved. In germline, CDR1 is SGHVS, CDR2 FNYEAQ. V was clipped by 2 bases and J by 7 bases, with 11 bases between them. The CDR3 spans 14 residues. The CDR3 protein is CASSLTAEGEKLFF. CDR3 DNA sequence: TGTGCCAGCAGCTTAACGGCGGAAGGTGAAAAACTGTTTTTT.

This clone was recorded a few times. The chain uses TRBV9 and TRBJ2-2, with D possibly matching TRBD2 (6 bases). Trimming pared 3 bases from V and 0 bases from J, leaving 15 bases between. Germline assignment: CDR1 SGDLS and CDR2 YYNGEE. The CDR3 consists of 17 residues. The CDR3 DNA reads TGTGCCAGCAGCGCCCCCGGGGGTCGACCGAACACCGGGGAGCTGTTTTTT. This sequence encodes CASSAPGGRPNTGELFF.

The chain uses TRBV28 and TRBJ1-2; D unresolved. The ends were cut back, 3 bases at V and 4 bases at J, with 15 bases in the middle. Germline CDR1 is MDHEN and CDR2 is SYDVKM. The CDR3 is 15 amino acids. In nucleotides, the CDR3 is TGTGCCAGCAGTTTCCCAGAGGAGGGAGCCTATGGCTACACCTTC. This translates into CASSFPEEGAYGYTF.

The rearrangement joins TRBV27 to TRBJ1-5; D unclear. The CDR3 contains 13 residues. Trimming shortened V by 1 base and J by 3 bases, and 4 bases separated the two germline ends. CDR1 is MNHEY and CDR2 is SMNVEV in the germline V gene (reference sequence). The CDR3 DNA reads as TGTGCCAGCAGTTTATTCTCCAATCAGCCCCAGCATTTT. Encoded protein: CASSLFSNQPQHF.

The genes are TRBV4-3 and TRBJ2-7; 11 bases are a match to TRBD2. Germline V CDR1 and CDR2: LGHNA, YSLEER. The trim removed 3 bases at V and 0 bases at J, leaving 4 bases unmatched. The CDR3 covers 16 residues. The CDR3 DNA reads TGCGCCAGCAGCCAGCCCGGGACTAGCGGCTCCTACGAGCAGTACTTC. It translates to CASSQPGTSGSYEQYF.

The chain combines TRBV30 with TRBJ2-5, with D uncertain. The end of the DNA aligns better with TRBJ2-7, so the J call may be wrong. This CDR3 is built from 14 residues. Germline V gives CDR1 GTSNPN, CDR2 SVGIG (reference sequence). The CDR3 reads CAWSVGPSSYEQYF. The CDR3 nucleotides are TGTGCCTGGAGCGTGGGCCCTTCATCCTACGAGCAGTACTTC.

Only one count was recorded for this clone. The chain combines TRBV28 with TRBJ2-7, with 7 bases lining up with TRBD2. There are 16 residues in the CDR3. V was clipped by 2 bases and J by 1 base; unmatched bases: 8. Germline values: CDR1 MDHEN, CDR2 SYDVKM. This chain's CDR3 is CASSLRSGTSSYEQYF. CDR3 nucleotides: TGTGCCAGCAGTTTAAGAAGCGGGACCTCTTCCTACGAGCAGTACTTC.

This clone was seen just once. DNA for the CDR3: TGTGCCAGCAGCGTAGGTGGACGGGACACAAAAAACATTCAGTACTTC. This sequence encodes CASSVGGRDTKNIQYF. The rearrangement uses TRBV9 and TRBJ2-4; D is possibly TRBD1 (6 bases). The CDR3 is 16 residues long. Trimming shortened V by 0 bases and J by 4 bases, and 14 bases separated the two germline ends. Per germline, CDR1 SGDLS and CDR2 YYNGEE.

This clone was recorded only once. This rearrangement joins TRBV5-1 to TRBJ2-1; D uncertain. V dropped 1 base and J dropped 6 bases, with 5 bases sitting between them. The germline CDR1 and CDR2 sequences are SGHRS and YFSETQ. CDR3 length equals 12 residues. CDR3 protein: CASSLPGNEQFF. In DNA form, the CDR3 reads TGCGCCAGCAGCTTGCCGGGCAATGAGCAGTTCTTC.

This chain uses TRBV7-3 with TRBJ2-6; 7 bases match TRBD1. CDR1 is SGHTA, CDR2 FQGTGA, per germline. With V trimmed by 5 bases and J by 0 bases, 7 bases remained unmatched. The CDR3 is made up of 17 amino acids. In nucleotides, the CDR3 is TGTGCCAGCAGCAGAGGGGGCCCCGTCTCTGGGGCCAACGTCCTGACTTTC. This encodes CASSRGGPVSGANVLTF.

The J gene is TRBJ1-4, the V gene TRBV27; TRBD1 might be the D (5 bases). The CDR3 length is 15 residues. Between the trimmed V and J ends, which lost 7 bases and 5 bases, there was a span of 17 bases. Germline V gene lookup returns CDR1 MNHEY and CDR2 SMNVEV (reference sequence). CDR3 DNA sequence: TGTGCCAGCAAACGGTGGGGGGAGTCGAATGAAAAACTGTTTTTT. The encoded protein is CASKRWGESNEKLFF.

The chain joins TRBV7-6 to TRBJ1-2; 10 nucleotides agree with TRBD1. This CDR3 is built from 15 residues. Trimming removed 0 bases from V and 7 bases from J; junction bases left unmatched: 5. The germline CDR1 and CDR2 sequences are SGHVS and FNYEAQ. The CDR3 DNA is TGTGCCAGCAGCTTAGCGCAGGACAGGGGGGCTGGCTACACCTTC. As protein: CASSLAQDRGAGYTF.

The J gene is TRBJ2-7, the V gene TRBV5-6; 8 bases are shared with TRBD1. The CDR3 is 16 amino acids. The trim removed 4 bases at V and 1 base at J, leaving 10 bases unmatched. Germline V gene sequence: CDR1 SGHDT, CDR2 YYEEEE. Written as DNA, the CDR3 is TGTGCCAGCAGCCCTACAAAGGACAGGGTTTCCTACGAGCAGTACTTC. The encoded protein is CASSPTKDRVSYEQYF.

The chain links TRBV7-3 to TRBJ2-3, with 7 bases that match TRBD2. Germline-derived CDR1 and CDR2 are SGHTA and FQGTGA. There are 15 residues in the CDR3. With 2 bases clipped from V and 1 base from J, the junction kept 3 bases outside the gene matches. The CDR3 region has the DNA TGTGCCAGCAGCTTACCTAGCGGAGGCACAGATACGCAGTATTTT. Its protein is CASSLPSGGTDTQYF.

The CDR3 sequence is CASSDTGGSNEKLFF. CDR3 nucleotide sequence: TGTGCCAGCAGTGATACAGGGGGGTCTAATGAAAAACTGTTTTTT. The chain recombines TRBV2 with TRBJ1-4, with TRBD1 identical over 8 bases. J gave up 3 bases and V 3 bases, and 3 bases lay outside the gene matches. This CDR3 is built from 15 residues. Germline CDR1 SNHLY, CDR2 FYNNEI.

The chain couples TRBV19 to TRBJ1-4; the D is unclear. Trimming removed 7 bases at V and 4 bases at J, with 13 bases between. The germline CDR1 and CDR2 sequences are LNHDA and SQIVND (reference sequence). This CDR3 contains 14 residues. The CDR3 reads CASTLRGLNEKLFF. The CDR3 DNA sequence: TGTGCCAGTACCCTACGGGGTCTTAATGAAAAACTGTTTTTT.

J is TRBJ2-5 and V is TRBV5-1, with 8 positions matching TRBD1. The J call is uncertain, as TRBJ2-7 better fits the DNA end. CDR3 size: 14 residues. Germline V gives CDR1 SGHRS, CDR2 YFSETQ. The CDR3 region is CASSLTGGTYEQYF. In DNA, the CDR3 is TGCGCCAGCAGCCTCACAGGGGGGACCTACGAGCAGTACTTC.